Listed below are T cell receptor beta chains from one sample, sequenced in a study of PD-1 blockade in classical Hodgkin lymphoma. Repertoires were generated with immunoSEQ multiplex PCR, while TCRdb's copy carries only in-frame clones and drops some. The data contain roughly 41,000 clones, more than 70% of them singletons. Here the sequenced sample was peripheral blood mononuclear cells (PBMCs), taken at baseline. The receptor source for this set is a human donor with classical Hodgkin lymphoma. The CDR3 runs from the conserved cysteine through the conserved F or W. The D gene is left open where the match is weak. Not every row has a clone size; where given, it reads once, few, many or a size class.

j_call v_call d_call clone_size cdr3_aa cdr3_nt
TRBJ2-3 TRBV19 - - CASSIRGTDTQYF TGTGCCAGTAGTATTAGGGGCACAGATACGCAGTATTTT
TRBJ2-7 TRBV5-1 - few CASSLGTGPTYEQYF TGCGCCAGCAGCTTGGGAACAGGGCCCACCTACGAGCAGTACTTC
TRBJ1-1 TRBV6-6 - - CASSYRQGEAFF TGTGCCAGCAGTTACCGGCAGGGTGAAGCTTTCTTT
TRBJ2-3 TRBV9 TRBD1 - CASSEEQGYTQYF TGTGCCAGCAGCGAAGAACAGGGGTATACGCAGTATTTT
TRBJ2-7 TRBV10-3 TRBD1 - CAIRGAGGNEQYF TGTGCCATCAGAGGTGCAGGGGGTAACGAGCAGTACTTC
TRBJ1-1 TRBV4-3 - - CASSQDLKWGTEAFF TGCGCCAGCAGCCAAGATCTCAAATGGGGCACTGAAGCTTTCTTT
TRBJ2-7 TRBV29-1 TRBD1 - CSVGEDRGPLRGSYEQYF TGCAGCGTTGGAGAGGACAGGGGGCCCCTTAGGGGGTCCTACGAGCAGTACTTC
TRBJ1-5 TRBV7-2 - - CASSLDRQPQHF TGTGCCAGCAGCTTAGACAGACAGCCCCAGCATTTT
TRBJ1-6 TRBV15 - - CATDDTGGSPLHF TGTGCCACCGACGATACAGGAGGTTCACCCCTCCACTTT
TRBJ1-4 TRBV27 TRBD1 few CASSLWSGGNEKLFF TGTGCCAGCAGTTTATGGTCAGGGGGTAATGAAAAACTGTTTTTT
TRBJ2-3 TRBV5-1 - - CATKVSAQNSITDTQYF TGCGCCACAAAGGTTAGCGCCCAGAACTCCATCACAGATACGCAGTATTTT
TRBJ2-2 TRBV7-2 TRBD2 - CASSSGLASGELFF TGTGCCAGCAGCTCCGGACTAGCATCCGGGGAGCTGTTTTTT
TRBJ1-2 TRBV28 - - CAGGPSNYGYTF TGTGCCGGTGGGCCCAGCAACTATGGCTACACCTTC
TRBJ2-7 TRBV7-2 TRBD2 - CASSLRRTSEVYEQYF TGTGCCAGCAGCTTACGACGGACTAGCGAAGTCTACGAGCAGTACTTC
TRBJ1-1 TRBV6-5 - - CASSYSRGRGTEAFF TGTGCCAGCAGTTACTCTAGGGGCCGGGGCACTGAAGCTTTCTTT
TRBJ1-6 TRBV9 - once CASSVQDVSYNSPLHF TGTGCCAGCAGCGTACAAGACGTCTCCTATAATTCACCCCTCCACTTT
TRBJ1-5 TRBV6-5 - few CASSPTPTGNQPQHF TGTGCCAGCAGTCCGACCCCCACAGGGAATCAGCCCCAGCATTTT
TRBJ1-4 TRBV5-1 - - CASSLEGRGTNEKLFF TGCGCCAGCAGCTTGGAGGGCCGGGGGACTAATGAAAAACTGTTTTTT
TRBJ1-1 TRBV19 - - CASSIGREVNTEAFF TGTGCCAGTAGTATAGGGCGGGAGGTGAACACTGAAGCTTTCTTT
TRBJ2-7 TRBV14 TRBD1 - CASSQDEGAVEQYF TGTGCCAGCAGCCAAGACGAGGGGGCGGTCGAGCAGTACTTC
TRBJ2-6 TRBV6-5 - - CASSYVQTAGANVLTF TGTGCCAGCAGTTACGTCCAAACGGCTGGGGCCAACGTCCTGACTTTC
TRBJ2-2 TRBV10-1 - medium-sized CASSEWNTGELFF TGCGCCAGCAGTGAGTGGAACACCGGGGAGCTGTTTTTT
TRBJ1-1 TRBV6-1 TRBD1 - CASSERPGQQTEAFF TGTGCCAGCAGTGAAAGACCGGGACAGCAGACTGAAGCTTTCTTT
TRBJ2-2 TRBV2 TRBD2 - CASSVAGVNTGELFF TGTGCCAGCAGTGTAGCGGGAGTGAACACCGGGGAGCTGTTTTTT
TRBJ1-5 TRBV7-8 - few CASSPAGGMGQPQHF TGTGCCAGCAGCCCTGCGGGGGGCATGGGTCAGCCCCAGCATTTT
TRBJ1-1 TRBV2 - medium-sized CASSEIKVLEAFF TGTGCCAGCAGTGAGATAAAGGTTCTTGAAGCTTTCTTT
TRBJ2-2 TRBV30 - - CAWSLAVPAGELFF TGTGCCTGGAGTCTCGCAGTCCCCGCCGGGGAGCTGTTTTTT
TRBJ2-7 TRBV9 - - CASSASLGGYEQYF TGTGCCAGCAGCGCCTCATTAGGGGGCTACGAGCAGTACTTC
TRBJ2-5 TRBV18 - - CASSPPPAVGSLWETQYF TGTGCCAGCTCACCACCCCCGGCGGTCGGTTCGCTTTGGGAGACCCAGTACTTC
TRBJ2-5 TRBV4-1 TRBD1 - CASSQFGTAPQETQYF TGCGCCAGCAGCCAATTTGGGACAGCCCCTCAAGAGACCCAGTACTTC
TRBJ2-4 TRBV7-2 - once CASSPQGVAKNIQYF TGTGCCAGCAGCCCACAAGGGGTAGCCAAAAACATTCAGTACTTC
TRBJ1-4 TRBV28 - - CASSFAGAPTNEKLFF TGTGCCAGCAGTTTTGCAGGGGCCCCGACTAATGAAAAACTGTTTTTT
TRBJ2-3 TRBV19 TRBD2 - CASSTGTSGASTDTQYF TGTGCCAGTAGTACCGGGACTAGCGGAGCTAGCACAGATACGCAGTATTTT
TRBJ1-1 TRBV19 - few CATLGWGNTEAFF TGTGCCACCCTGGGGTGGGGGAACACTGAAGCTTTCTTT
TRBJ2-1 TRBV6-1 TRBD2 - CASSGVASGRTSSYNEQFF TGTGCCAGCAGTGGGGTGGCTAGCGGGAGGACCAGCTCCTACAATGAGCAGTTCTTC
TRBJ1-6 TRBV30 TRBD1 - CAWSYPGQGQSPLHF TGTGCCTGGAGTTACCCGGGACAGGGTCAATCACCCCTCCACTTT
TRBJ2-3 TRBV6-6 TRBD2 - CASRLRRESTDTQYF TGTGCCAGCAGATTAAGGCGGGAGAGCACAGATACGCAGTATTTT
TRBJ1-1 TRBV7-9 - - CASSLAGFTEAFF TGTGCCAGCAGCTTAGCGGGGTTCACTGAAGCTTTCTTT
TRBJ1-1 TRBV18 - - CASSPLGGPEAFF TGTGCCAGCTCACCTCTGGGGGGGCCTGAAGCTTTCTTT
TRBJ2-7 TRBV30 TRBD1 - CAWNQGAYEQYF TGTGCCTGGAACCAGGGGGCCTACGAGCAGTACTTC
TRBJ2-1 TRBV11-1 - - CASSLSMVGNEQFF TGTGCCAGCAGCTTAAGTATGGTGGGCAATGAGCAGTTCTTC
TRBJ2-3 TRBV5-1 - once CASSLWPTGGTDTQYF TGCGCCAGCAGCTTGTGGCCTACTGGGGGTACAGATACGCAGTATTTT
TRBJ1-5 TRBV27 - - CASSLSAGGNQPQHF TGTGCCAGCAGTTTATCGGCAGGGGGCAATCAGCCCCAGCATTTT
TRBJ2-7 TRBV14 - - CASSPVGFYEQYF TGTGCCAGCAGTCCCGTGGGGTTCTACGAGCAGTACTTC
TRBJ1-1 TRBV30 TRBD1 many CASSGGTTEAFF TGTGCCTCTTCAGGGGGGACCACTGAAGCTTTCTTT
TRBJ2-3 TRBV5-1 TRBD1 - CASSFRGPSTDTQYF TGCGCCAGCAGCTTCAGGGGGCCAAGCACAGATACGCAGTATTTT